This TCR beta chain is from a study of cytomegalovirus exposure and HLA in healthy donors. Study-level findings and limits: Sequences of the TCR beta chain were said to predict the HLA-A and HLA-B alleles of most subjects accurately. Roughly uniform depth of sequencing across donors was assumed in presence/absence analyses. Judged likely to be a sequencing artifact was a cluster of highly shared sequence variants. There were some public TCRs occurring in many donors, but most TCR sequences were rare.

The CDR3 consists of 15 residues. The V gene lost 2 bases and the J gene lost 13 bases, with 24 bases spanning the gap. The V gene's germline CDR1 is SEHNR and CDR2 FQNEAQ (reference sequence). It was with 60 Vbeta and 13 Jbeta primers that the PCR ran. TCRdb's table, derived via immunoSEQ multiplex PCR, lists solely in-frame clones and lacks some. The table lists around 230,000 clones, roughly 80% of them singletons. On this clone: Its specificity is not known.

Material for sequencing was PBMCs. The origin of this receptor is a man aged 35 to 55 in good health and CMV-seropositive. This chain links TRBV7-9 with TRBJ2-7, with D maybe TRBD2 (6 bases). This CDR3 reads CASSLYPLLSGRTYF. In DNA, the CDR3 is TGTGCCAGCAGCTTATACCCCCTTTTGAGCGGGCGCACATACTTC.